These T cell receptor beta chains were read from a single sample in a study of blood T cells in healthy people across ages. TCRdb re-analysed the 5' RACE reads in MiXCR, keeping a single row per CDR3 protein. This sample has about 1.4 million distinct CDR3 sequences, with approximately 59% found just once. The sequencing input was blood. The receptors here all came from a man aged 18 to 30 in good health. The CDR3 runs from the conserved cysteine through the conserved F or W. Each record gives: V gene, clone size, D gene, J gene, CDR3 DNA, CDR3 protein. The D gene is left open where the match is weak. Not all rows give a size; the values are once, few, many and, for expanded clones, a class.

TRBV20-1	.	TRBD1	TRBJ1-5	TGCAGTGCTAGCTACGGGACAGGTGAAAGTCAGCCCCAGCATTTT	CSASYGTGESQPQHF
TRBV12-5	.	.	TRBJ2-1	TGTGCTAGTGGTTTGTGGAGCCCCTACAATGAGCAGTTCTTC	CASGLWSPYNEQFF
TRBV12-3/TRBV12-4	.	.	TRBJ1-4	TGTGCCAGCAGACAGGAAAATGAAAAACTGTTTTTT	CASRQENEKLFF
TRBV2	.	.	TRBJ2-1	TGTGCCAGCGGCCCCCGGGAAAGGAGGCGGAGTGAGCAGTTCTTC	CASGPRERRRSEQFF
TRBV20-1	.	.	TRBJ1-4	TGCAGTGCTAGTCGCCATACAGGGCGCAATGAAAAACTGTTTTTT	CSASRHTGRNEKLFF
TRBV6-2/TRBV6-3	.	.	TRBJ2-5	TGTGCCAGCAGTTACTCGACTTGGACATATACCCAAGAGACCCAGTACTTC	CASSYSTWTYTQETQYF
TRBV2	.	.	TRBJ2-1	TGTGCCACCGTAGCCTCACAATACCCCTACAATGAGCAGTTCTTC	CATVASQYPYNEQFF
TRBV6-2/TRBV6-3	.	.	TRBJ1-2	TGTGCCAGCATCGGGACGGAAGGATGGGGCTACACCTTC	CASIGTEGWGYTF
TRBV19	.	.	TRBJ2-3	TGTGCCAGTAGTCGCCCTCCCTTTGGCACAGATACGCAGTATTTT	CASSRPPFGTDTQYF
TRBV27	.	.	TRBJ2-1	TGTGCCAGCAGTCCGTTGACAGACTACAATGAGCAGTTCTTC	CASSPLTDYNEQFF
TRBV29-1	.	TRBD2	TRBJ2-1	TGCAGCGTTGATACTAGCGGGAGACTAGGGGAGCAGTTCTTC	CSVDTSGRLGEQFF
TRBV6-1	.	.	TRBJ1-1	TGTGCCAGCAGTGAAGCCACGGAGGCTCGAGCTTTCTTT	CASSEATEARAFF
TRBV12-3/TRBV12-4	.	.	TRBJ1-2	TGTGCCAGCAGTTTATCCGAAAGCTATGGCTACACCTTC	CASSLSESYGYTF
TRBV12-3/TRBV12-4	.	TRBD1	TRBJ1-2	TGTGCCAGCACCCTGGGACAGCATAACTATGGCTACACCTTC	CASTLGQHNYGYTF
TRBV30	.	.	TRBJ2-2	TGTGCCCTCTCCCCCGGGGACCACACCGGGGAGCTGTTTTTT	CALSPGDHTGELFF
TRBV29-1	.	.	TRBJ2-7	TGCAGCGTTTCGGACAGAACCTACGAGCAGTACTTC	CSVSDRTYEQYF
TRBV7-9	few	.	TRBJ2-5	TGTGCCAGCACATACCTCCGGGGCGGCCAAGAGACCCAGTACTTC	CASTYLRGGQETQYF
TRBV12-3/TRBV12-4	few	.	TRBJ1-2	TGTGCCAGCAGTTGGTCAAACCGTAACTATGGCTACACCTTC	CASSWSNRNYGYTF
TRBV4-1	few	TRBD2	TRBJ2-1	TGCGCCAGCAGCCAAAAACTAGCGGGAGGAGTCAGGCAGTTCTTC	CASSQKLAGGVRQFF
TRBV4-2	.	TRBD1	TRBJ2-5	TGTGCCAGCAGCCAAGATCGGGGGGGACAGGGGATAAATGAGCAGTACTTC	CASSQDRGGQGINEQYF
TRBV29-1	once	.	TRBJ2-1	TGCAGCTCCCGGGATAGGACCTACAATGAGCAGTTCTTC	CSSRDRTYNEQFF
TRBV12-3/TRBV12-4	.	.	TRBJ1-5	TGTGCCAGCACCTTGTCAGGGGTAACGAATCAGCCCCAGCATTTT	CASTLSGVTNQPQHF
TRBV5-1	many	.	TRBJ2-1	TGCGCCAGCAGCCATCCCCAAGGAGACAATGAGCAGTTCTTC	CASSHPQGDNEQFF
TRBV10-2	once	.	TRBJ2-1	TGCGCCAGCAGTGTCCTTCTCTACAATGAGCAGTTCTTC	CASSVLLYNEQFF
TRBV4-1	few	.	TRBJ2-1	TGCGCCAGCAGCCAAGAGTCAGGACAATCATACAATGAGCAGTTCTTC	CASSQESGQSYNEQFF
TRBV30	.	.	TRBJ2-7	TGTGCCTGGGGGGGTAGTGGGTCCTACGAGCAGTACTTC	CAWGGSGSYEQYF
TRBV7-9	few	.	TRBJ2-7	TGTGCCAGCAGCTTAGAAACCGAACCCTACGAGCAGTACTTC	CASSLETEPYEQYF
TRBV5-8	.	.	TRBJ2-7	TGTGCCAGCAGCTTGGCTATAGGGTTGGACCACGAGCAGTACTTC	CASSLAIGLDHEQYF
TRBV20-1	.	.	TRBJ2-7	TGCAGTGCTAGAGATCCGGACTACCCTTCCTACGAGCAGTACTTC	CSARDPDYPSYEQYF
TRBV12-3/TRBV12-4	few	.	TRBJ2-5	TGTGCCAGCAGTCTAACAAACCAAGAGACCCAGTACTTC	CASSLTNQETQYF
TRBV7-9	.	.	TRBJ2-1	TGTGCCAGCAGCTTAGTAGATAGGCCGTACAATGAGCAGTTCTTC	CASSLVDRPYNEQFF
TRBV20-1	many	.	TRBJ2-5	TGCAGTGCTAGAGGAGGTTGGAAGCGGACAGCCAAAGAGACCCAGTACTTC	CSARGGWKRTAKETQYF
TRBV7-2	.	.	TRBJ2-3	TGTGCCAGCAGCTCCGGTATTTTACCAGATACGCAGTATTTT	CASSSGILPDTQYF
TRBV5-1	.	.	TRBJ2-1	TGCGCCAGCAGCTCACAGCAAATAAGGACGCGGACCTACAATGAGCAGTTCTTC	CASSSQQIRTRTYNEQFF
TRBV2	.	.	TRBJ2-1	TGTGCCAGCAGGGATTATTTGGAGCAGTTCTTC	CASRDYLEQFF
TRBV29-1	once	.	TRBJ2-5	TGCAGCGCCCTGTTCAGCGGCAAGGAGACCCAGTACTTC	CSALFSGKETQYF
TRBV11-1	.	TRBD2	TRBJ2-7	TGTGCCAGCAGCCCTCGGACTAGGAGCGAGCAGTACTTC	CASSPRTRSEQYF
TRBV29-1	few	.	TRBJ2-1	TGCAGCGTGCAGTTCGAGGAGCAGTTCTTC	CSVQFEEQFF
TRBV25-1	.	.	TRBJ2-3	TGTGCCAGCAACTCGGGAGGCACAGATACGCAGTATTTT	CASNSGGTDTQYF
TRBV2	.	.	TRBJ1-1	TGTGCCAGCAGTGTAGGTTTTGCTGAAGCTTTCTTT	CASSVGFAEAFF
TRBV28	.	TRBD1	TRBJ2-7	TGTGCCAGCACCCTCGTAGGACAGGGGGCTACCTACGAGCAGTACTTC	CASTLVGQGATYEQYF
TRBV20-1	.	TRBD1	TRBJ1-2	TGCAGTGCCGCCGGGACAGACTATGGCTACACCTTC	CSAAGTDYGYTF